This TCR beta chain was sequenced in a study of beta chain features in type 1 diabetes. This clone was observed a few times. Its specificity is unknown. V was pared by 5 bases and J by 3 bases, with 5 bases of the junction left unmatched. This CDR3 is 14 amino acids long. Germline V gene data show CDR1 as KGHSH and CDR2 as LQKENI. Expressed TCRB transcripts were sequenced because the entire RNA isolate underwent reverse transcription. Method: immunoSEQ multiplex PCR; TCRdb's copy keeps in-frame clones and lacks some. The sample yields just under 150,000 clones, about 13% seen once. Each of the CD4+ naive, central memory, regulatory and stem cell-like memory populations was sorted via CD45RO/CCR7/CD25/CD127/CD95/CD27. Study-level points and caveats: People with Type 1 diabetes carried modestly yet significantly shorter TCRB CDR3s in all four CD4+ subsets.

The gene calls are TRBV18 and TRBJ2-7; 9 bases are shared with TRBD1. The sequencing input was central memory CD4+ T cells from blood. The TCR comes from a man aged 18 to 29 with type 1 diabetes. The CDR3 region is CASSFRDRDYEQYF. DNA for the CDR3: TGTGCCAGCTCATTCCGGGACAGGGACTACGAGCAGTACTTC.